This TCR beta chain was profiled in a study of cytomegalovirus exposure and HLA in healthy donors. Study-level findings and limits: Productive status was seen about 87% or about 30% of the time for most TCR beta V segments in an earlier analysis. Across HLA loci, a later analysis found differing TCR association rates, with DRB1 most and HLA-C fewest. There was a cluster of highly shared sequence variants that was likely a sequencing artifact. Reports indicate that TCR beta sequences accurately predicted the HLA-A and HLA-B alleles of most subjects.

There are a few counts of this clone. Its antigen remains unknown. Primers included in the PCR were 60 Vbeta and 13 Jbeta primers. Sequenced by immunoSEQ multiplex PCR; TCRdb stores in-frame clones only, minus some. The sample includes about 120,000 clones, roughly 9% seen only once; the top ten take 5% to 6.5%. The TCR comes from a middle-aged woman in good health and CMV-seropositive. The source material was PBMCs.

The CDR3 sequence: CASSWLGLAGAQETQYF. CDR3 nucleotide sequence: TGCGCCAGCAGCTGGTTGGGACTAGCGGGGGCGCAAGAGACCCAGTACTTC. This chain joins TRBV5-1 and TRBJ2-5; 14 bases agree with TRBD2. The CDR3 sequence is 17 residues long. The V gene end was trimmed by 3 bases and the J gene end by 2 bases; junction bases not matched to a gene: 6. CDR1 is SGHRS and CDR2 is YFSETQ in the germline V gene.